The TCR beta chain under discussion was sequenced for a study of beta chain features in type 1 diabetes (dated by TCRdb to the late 2010s). With respect to the entire study: No differences in mean age, gender distribution, total cell number or subset yield were found between patients and healthy donors. In the study, recently diagnosed type 1 diabetes patients and matched healthy donors were compared on the TCRB repertoires of their sorted circulating CD4+ T cell subsets. Regulatory and stem cell-like memory subsets were isolated from only 8 patients and about 8 healthy donors, whereas naive and central memory subsets came from all 30 or so donors. A total of 107,917,701 sorted cells were examined across all samples, and a strong correlation was observed between cell number per subset and RNA yield.

A single peripheral blood draw of about 116 mL on average was collected from each donor into heparinised tubes. A BD FACSAria II and a panel including CD45RO, CCR7, CD25, CD127, CD95 and CD27 were used to sort naive, central memory, regulatory and stem cell-like memory CD4+ T cells. Every sorted population had a purity above 95%. PBMCs were separated immediately by Lymphoprep density gradient centrifugation and were stained directly, without being cultured. Samples were stained and sorted in pairs, with one healthy donor and one patient per experiment, so that batch effects were minimized. Study-level results and caveats: Because cDNA was sequenced instead of genomic DNA, highly expressing activated cells could be over-represented, though the groups showed no difference in activation or CD3 levels. PCR may preferentially amplify shorter templates, but because patient and control samples were amplified and corrected together, any resulting skew would affect both groups equally. Type 1 diabetes patients showed a moderate but significant shortening of TCRB CDR3 length in all four CD4+ subsets. HLA sub-analyses involved small numbers of individuals, so any influence of HLA type on TCRB rearrangement remained unresolved. Naive, central memory and regulatory TCRB repertoires appeared to be more alike among patients than among healthy donors. Patients with type 1 diabetes made fewer insertions and deleted more nucleotides at VDJ recombination sites, implying thymic rearrangement abnormalities.

All of the isolated RNA was reverse transcribed with the High Capacity cDNA Reverse Transcription Kit, so expressed TCRB transcripts were sequenced. Deep immunoSEQ sequencing was performed on naive, central memory and regulatory T cell samples, with an average of roughly 3.6 million total reads per sample. After sorted cells were lysed in RLT buffer, RNA was extracted with DNase-treated RNeasy Micro or Mini kits, with the choice depending on cell number. Each cell subset was processed separately to prevent cross-contamination, with patient and healthy donor samples processed together. The immunoSEQ multiplex PCR was used to amplify TCRB sequences from cDNA, yielding 87-bp fragments that span the CDR3 region. Amplicons were sequenced on the Illumina HiSeq platform. The published analysis was carried out like this. Synthetic template baselines were used to correct PCR bias computationally, reads within Hamming distance 2 were collapsed together, and singletons that could not be merged were discarded. Reads were aligned against IMGT so that V, D and J genes, CDR3 length and insertions or deletions at six rearrangement sites could be assigned. Within each subset, clonotype counts were normalized to the number of sorted cells before true diversity and Gini coefficients were calculated with the tcR R package. The overlap coefficient, calculated on TCRB nucleotide sequences, was used to quantify repertoire sharing. TCRdb limited this immuneACCESS table to in-frame rearrangements with V and J called. A share of clones is missing; checked studies link under half to unresolved V genes, and the rest is unexplained. Clone size and V and J calls were adopted from that table, with D and trimming inferred from the DNA. The sample profile shows about 130,000 clones; approximately 9.2% of them were found once. The top ten clonotypes cover 0.6% to 0.8% of the sample.

The junction carries 17 bases between V and J, which are trimmed by 5 bases and 4 bases respectively. The CDR3 holds 15 amino acids from the cysteine to the phenylalanine. The CDR3 DNA has 45 bases and is translated from base 1. The germline V gene (reference sequence) sets CDR1 to LNHDA and CDR2 to SQIVND. This clone was detected a few times. It lacks a known antigen. Per-nucleotide qualities are absent, and no much larger clonotype sits a single base away. The clonotype was recovered from a young man in good health. The specimen sequenced was central memory CD4+ T cells from blood. The sequence joins TRBV19 to TRBJ1-1; the D gene is perhaps TRBD1, on 5 matching bases. The bases are TGTGCCAGTAGTTACTCTGGGGGGGGAAGCACTGAAGCTTTCTTT. It specifies CASSYSGGGSTEAFF. The full variable domain, with segments outside the CDR3 supplied by the reference TRBV19 and TRBJ1-1 proteins, appears as DGGITQSPKYLFRKEGQNVTLSCEQNLNHDAMYWYRQDPGQGLRLIYYSQIVNDFQKGDIAEGYSVSREKKESFPLTVTSAQKNPTAFYLCASSYSGGGSTEAFFGQGTRLTVV.